What follows are 3 T cell receptor beta chains derived from one specimen sequenced in a study of vaccination and CD4 T cells after COVID-19. No antigen has been assigned to these receptors. Sequencing of DNA taken from cultured CD4+ T cells relied on the Oncomine TCR Beta short-read assay. Using its own MiXCR run on the PCR reads, TCRdb lists one record per CDR3 protein. Counted here are over 5,000 distinct CDR3 sequences, less than 70% occurring once; the ten biggest clones make up roughly 46%. Noted treatment: 10-day PBMC culture with coronavirus spike peptide pools or control peptides (ViraFEST assay). Researchers collected the unexposed donor's CD4+ T cells before the COVID-19 pandemic (2011-2018). Source material: CD4+ T cells from blood, cultured in vitro. Receptors originate from a human donor in good health.

This clonotype has more than one count but fewer than ten. This rearrangement joins TRBV7-2 to TRBJ2-5, with D tentatively TRBD1 or TRBD2 (6 bases each). Germline values: CDR1 SGHTA, CDR2 FQGNSA. Trimming took 1 base from V and 5 from J, leaving 14 bases between them. The CDR3 is made up of 15 amino acids. CDR3 in amino acids: CASSLGSVGGETQYF. Written as DNA, the CDR3 is TGTGCCAGCAGCTTAGGAAGTGTAGGGGGGGAGACCCAGTACTTC. Full variable domain (outside the CDR3, taken from reference TRBV7-2 and TRBJ2-5): GAGVSQSPSNKVTEKGKDVELRCDPISGHTALYWYRQSLGQGLEFLIYFQGNSAPDKSGLPSDRFSAERTGGSVSTLTIQRTQQEDSAVYLCASSLGSVGGETQYFGPGTRLLVL.

The V and J genes are TRBV2 and TRBJ2-2, with 9 nucleotides matching TRBD2. The CDR3 contains 14 residues. V lost 4 bases and J lost 7; bases outside the gene matches: 4. Germline V lookup: CDR1 SNHLY, CDR2 FYNNEI. The CDR3 sequence is CASSVRGGDGELFF. The CDR3, as DNA: TGTGCCAGCAGTGTGCGGGGGGGCGACGGGGAGCTGTTTTTT.

This clonotype has a handful of counts. The CDR3 spells CASSMDSGREQFF. The CDR3 nucleotides are TGTGCCAGTAGTATGGATAGCGGGCGTGAGCAGTTCTTC. This chain joins TRBV19 and TRBJ2-1, with 7 nucleotides matching TRBD2. This CDR3 contains 13 residues. The trim removed 3 bases at V and 9 bases at J, leaving 5 bases unmatched. Germline V CDR1 and CDR2: LNHDA, SQIVND (reference sequence).